The clone carrying this TCR beta chain was counted between two and nine times. What it binds is not known. Germline V gene sequence: CDR1 MGHRA, CDR2 YSYEKL. Losses at the gene ends were 7 bases for V and 7 bases for J; bases not matched to a gene: 12. The CDR3 has 14 residues. Making use of molecular barcodes, quantitative 5'-RACE generated TCR beta libraries. From the 5' RACE reads, TCRdb called clonotypes with MiXCR, one entry per CDR3 protein. The table lists about 340,000 distinct CDR3 sequences, about 15% of them singletons. This record belongs to a study of CD8 T cells in ankylosing spondylitis. Broader study findings: Significant enrichment of disease-linked clones was reportedly seen in matched ankylosing spondylitis synovial fluid. Made up of roughly 8 highly homologous variants, a TCR beta motif appeared characteristic of ankylosing spondylitis blood. A number of the motif variants had already been described in reactive arthritis synovial fluid and blood.

Source material: blood, either unsorted or a sorted T cell fraction (not recorded which). The sequence came from a male donor with ankylosing spondylitis or in good health (not recorded which). The chain carries TRBV4-1 and TRBJ2-5, with 7 bases fitting TRBD2. This CDR3 reads CASNPSGPSGTQYF. The CDR3, as DNA: TGCGCCAGCAACCCTAGCGGTCCGAGTGGGACCCAGTACTTC.